The 21 T cell receptor beta chains below were found in one sample sequenced in a study of regulatory T cells in long-lasting Graves disease. Time point meaning: persistent/refractory GD, antithyroid drugs over 5 years with positive TRAb. PBMCs provided the RNA from which the TCR library was made. Arm-PCR of CDR3 regions with iRepertoire HTBI primers generated TCR beta libraries. MiXCR, applied by TCRdb to the multiplex PCR reads, yields one record per CDR3 protein. The sample carries hundreds of thousands of distinct CDR3 sequences, around a fifth recorded once. The sequences come from peripheral blood mononuclear cells (PBMCs), collected when the disease was refractory, from a patient treated with antithyroid drugs. Receptors originate from a female donor with Graves disease.

This chain's CDR3 is CASSFVDGPSEQYF. As DNA, the CDR3 is TGTGCCAGCAGCTTCGTAGACGGTCCGAGTGAGCAGTACTTC. V and J are TRBV11-2 and TRBJ2-7; D is ambiguous. The length of the CDR3 is 14 residues. Looked up from germline, CDR1 is SGHAT and CDR2 is FQNNGV. The V gene lost 3 bases and the J gene lost 7 bases, with 16 bases spanning the gap.

This chain joins TRBV12-3 or TRBV12-4 and TRBJ2-2; TRBD1 aligns across 9 bases. CDR3 size: 16 residues. The trim removed 8 bases at V and 7 bases at J, leaving 14 bases unmatched. The CDR3 here is CASRITGTGRVGELFF. As DNA, the CDR3 is TGTGCCAGCCGAATAACCGGGACAGGGCGAGTCGGGGAGCTGTTTTTT.

Points on this clonotype: This may arise from a read error, as a much more abundant clone is one base away. V is TRBV11-2 and J is TRBJ2-1; 7 bases map to TRBD1. CDR1 is SGHAT, CDR2 FQNNGV, per germline. There are 16 residues in the CDR3. Here the CDR3 reads CASSPQTGSSYNKQFF. DNA of the CDR3: TGTGCCAGCAGCCCCCAGACAGGGAGCTCCTACAATAAGCAGTTCTTC.

This clonotype was found many times. The chain recombines TRBV10-1 with TRBJ1-1; tentatively, D is TRBD1 (5 bases). With 9 bases removed from V and 1 base from J, the gap between germline ends came to 12 bases. Germline values: CDR1 WNHNN, CDR2 SYGVQD (reference sequence). This CDR3 has 13 amino acids. The CDR3 coding sequence is TGCGCCAGAACCTTCAGGGAGAACACTGAAGCTTTCTTT. Translation gives CARTFRENTEAFF.

This clonotype was picked up many times. CDR3 nucleotides: TGTGCCAGCAGTTATAGAAGGGGTGACACTGAAGCTTTCTTT. Its protein product is CASSYRRGDTEAFF. The chain employs TRBV6-2 or TRBV6-3 and TRBJ1-1; possible D gene TRBD1, 5 bases. The V and J ends lost 3 bases and 3 bases respectively, with 11 bases between them. Germline assignment: CDR1 MNHEY and CDR2 SVGEGT. The length of the CDR3 is 14 residues.

The chain uses TRBV6-2 or TRBV6-3 and TRBJ1-2, with TRBD1 identical over 7 bases. Looked up from germline, CDR1 is MNHEY and CDR2 is SVGEGT. This CDR3 is 14 amino acids long. V lost 5 bases and J lost 4; bases outside the gene matches: 7. The chain's CDR3 is CASSRDRKTYGYTF. CDR3 coding DNA: TGTGCCAGCAGTCGGGACAGAAAGACCTATGGCTACACCTTC.

The gene calls are TRBV6-2 or TRBV6-3 and TRBJ2-6, with unresolved D. The CDR3 has 15 residues. The ends were cut back, 5 bases at V and 0 bases at J, with 8 bases in the middle. The germline V gene has CDR1 MNHEY and CDR2 SVGEGT. CDR3 protein: CASSVGSSGANVLTF. The CDR3 DNA follows: TGTGCCAGCAGTGTCGGTAGCTCTGGGGCCAACGTCCTGACTTTC.

The sample holds many counts of this clonotype. The chain employs TRBV6-1 and TRBJ1-6; TRBD1 matches at 7 bases. The germline gives CDR1 MNHNS, CDR2 SASEGT. There are 14 residues in the CDR3. V was clipped by 5 bases and J by 7 bases; unmatched bases: 5. DNA of the CDR3: TGTGCCAGCAGTCGGGACAGCATCAATTCACCCCTCCACTTT. Its translation is CASSRDSINSPLHF.

This clonotype was seen ten or more times. CDR3 sequence reads: CATSHSTHPVAGKNREKLFF. In DNA, the CDR3 is TGTGCCACCTCTCACTCGACCCACCCCGTCGCAGGGAAGAATCGGGAAAAACTGTTTTTT. The V gene is TRBV15, the J gene TRBJ1-4, with D perhaps TRBD1 (5 bases). The germline V gene has CDR1 LNHNV and CDR2 YYDKDF (reference sequence). The germline V and J ends were trimmed by 8 bases and 8 bases, with 36 bases remaining between them. The CDR3 length is 20 residues.

This rearrangement joins TRBV7-3 to TRBJ2-7; 10 bases match TRBD1. With 0 bases clipped from V and 4 bases from J, the junction kept 9 bases outside the gene matches. CDR3 length equals 17 residues. Per germline, CDR1 SGHTA and CDR2 FQGTGA. CDR3 in DNA: TGTGCCAGCAGCTTAACTGGACCCGGGACAGGGGATTACGAGCAGTACTTC. This gives the protein CASSLTGPGTGDYEQYF.

This clonotype was detected only a few times. V usage is TRBV29-1 and J usage is TRBJ1-2; 7 bases map to TRBD1. Losses at the gene ends were 5 bases for V and 6 bases for J; bases not matched to a gene: 15. This CDR3 contains 15 residues. Per germline, CDR1 SQVTM and CDR2 ANQGSEA. The CDR3 spells CSVYEQGRLLDGYTF. CDR3 DNA: TGCAGCGTTTACGAACAGGGGCGCCTCCTGGATGGCTACACCTTC.

The chain's CDR3 is CASSSSRGGWTEAFF. CDR3 DNA: TGTGCCAGCAGCTCAAGTCGAGGAGGATGGACTGAAGCTTTCTTT. The genes are TRBV7-8 and TRBJ1-1; D not certain. CDR3 length: 15 residues. Looked up from germline, CDR1 is SGHVS and CDR2 is FQNEAQ. The V gene lost 4 bases and the J gene lost 5 bases, with 17 bases spanning the gap.

This clonotype has ten or more counts. This chain uses TRBV24-1 with TRBJ2-2; D gene ambiguous. CDR3 size: 11 residues. Trimming pared 4 bases from V and 7 bases from J, leaving 3 bases between. In germline, CDR1 is KGHDR, CDR2 SFDVKD. CDR3 coding DNA: TGTGCCACCAGTGAGGTCGGGGAGCTGTTTTTT. Its protein is CATSEVGELFF.

This clonotype was observed a few times. The V gene is TRBV19, the J gene TRBJ1-2; perhaps TRBD1 as D (5 bases). Trimming left V 3 bases short and J 3 bases short, with 11 bases between. Germline V gene lookup returns CDR1 LNHDA and CDR2 SQIVND (reference sequence). The CDR3 spans 14 residues. DNA for the CDR3: TGTGCCAGTAGTATCGTCAGGGCGGACTATGGCTACACCTTC. Translation: CASSIVRADYGYTF.

V and J are TRBV30 and TRBJ2-5, with D perhaps matching TRBD1 (6 bases). Looked up from germline, CDR1 is GTSNPN and CDR2 is SVGIG (reference sequence). Between the trimmed V and J ends, which lost 0 bases and 3 bases, there was a span of 14 bases. This CDR3 has 15 amino acids. CDR3 residues: CAWSVIAQGKETQYF. DNA for the CDR3: TGTGCCTGGAGTGTAATCGCCCAGGGGAAAGAGACCCAGTACTTC.

CDR3 sequence reads: CSALLGTSEAFF. Here the CDR3 DNA reads TGCAGTGCTCTCCTTGGCACGAGTGAAGCTTTCTTT. This chain links TRBV20-1 with TRBJ1-1; D unresolved. The germline V and J ends were trimmed by 5 bases and 7 bases, with 14 bases remaining between them. This CDR3 has 12 residues. Germline CDR1 and CDR2: DFQATT and SNEGSKA (reference sequence).

This clonotype was observed at least ten times. The V and J genes are TRBV7-6 and TRBJ2-7, with D possibly TRBD1 on 5 matching bases. The germline gives CDR1 SGHVS, CDR2 FNYEAQ. V was clipped by 1 base and J by 6 bases, with 13 bases between them. The CDR3 has 14 amino acids. The CDR3 spells CASSLVFPGSEQYF. The CDR3 DNA reads TGTGCCAGCAGCTTAGTTTTCCCAGGGTCCGAGCAGTACTTC.

With respect to this clonotype: Being one base from a much bigger clone, this may be a read error. The chain employs TRBV2 and TRBJ1-4; D unresolved. Germline CDR1 and CDR2: SNHLY and FYNNEI. This CDR3 is built from 13 residues. Trimming removed 8 bases from V and 3 bases from J, with 10 bases in between. For the CDR3, the DNA is TGTGCCAGCGTTAGAGCTTCTAATGAAAAACTGTTTTTT. Translation gives CASVRASNEKLFF.

The chain links TRBV5-6 to TRBJ2-5; no clear D. V was clipped by 0 bases and J by 2 bases, with 5 bases between them. Germline assignment: CDR1 SGHDT and CDR2 YYEEEE. This CDR3 is 13 amino acids long. The CDR3 nucleotides are TGTGCCAGCAGCTTGGGTGAGCAAGAGACCCAGTACTTC. Translated, it gives CASSLGEQETQYF.

This clonotype was found many times. The J gene is TRBJ1-4, the V gene TRBV12-3 or TRBV12-4; D might be TRBD1 (6 bases). The CDR3 has 16 amino acids. Trimming stripped 5 bases from V and 5 bases from J, with 18 bases between. The CDR3 DNA sequence: TGTGCCAGCAGTGTGGCCCCGGGGGGCCCGAATGAAAAACTGTTTTTT. Its protein is CASSVAPGGPNEKLFF.

The chain joins TRBV7-9 to TRBJ2-2; a weak D match, TRBD2 (5 bases). The germline V and J ends were trimmed by 3 bases and 2 bases, with 10 bases remaining between them. Germline CDR1 and CDR2: SEHNR and FQNEAQ (reference sequence). There are 15 residues in the CDR3. As DNA, the CDR3 is TGTGCCAGCAGCTTCGCCCCGGGAAACACCGGGGAGCTGTTTTTT. It is translated as CASSFAPGNTGELFF.